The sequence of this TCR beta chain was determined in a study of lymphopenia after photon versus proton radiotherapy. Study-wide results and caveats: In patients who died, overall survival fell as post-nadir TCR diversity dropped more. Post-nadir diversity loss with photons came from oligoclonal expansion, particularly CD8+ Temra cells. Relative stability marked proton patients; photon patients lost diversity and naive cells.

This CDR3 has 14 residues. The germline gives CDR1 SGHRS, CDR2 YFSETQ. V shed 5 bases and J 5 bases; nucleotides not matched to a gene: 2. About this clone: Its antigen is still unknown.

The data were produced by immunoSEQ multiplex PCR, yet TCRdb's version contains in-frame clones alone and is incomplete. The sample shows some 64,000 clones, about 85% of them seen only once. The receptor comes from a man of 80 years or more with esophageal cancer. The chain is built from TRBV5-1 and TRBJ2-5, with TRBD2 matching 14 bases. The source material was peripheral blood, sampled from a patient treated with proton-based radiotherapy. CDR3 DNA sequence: TGCGCCAGCAGACGGACTAGCGGGAGGGAGACCCAGTACTTC. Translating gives CASRRTSGRETQYF. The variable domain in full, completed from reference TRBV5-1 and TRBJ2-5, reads KAGVTQTPRYLIKTRGQQVTLSCSPISGHRSVSWYQQTPGQGLQFLFEYFSETQRNKGNFPGRFSGRQFSNSRSEMNVSTLELGDSALYLCASRRTSGRETQYFGPGTRLLVL.